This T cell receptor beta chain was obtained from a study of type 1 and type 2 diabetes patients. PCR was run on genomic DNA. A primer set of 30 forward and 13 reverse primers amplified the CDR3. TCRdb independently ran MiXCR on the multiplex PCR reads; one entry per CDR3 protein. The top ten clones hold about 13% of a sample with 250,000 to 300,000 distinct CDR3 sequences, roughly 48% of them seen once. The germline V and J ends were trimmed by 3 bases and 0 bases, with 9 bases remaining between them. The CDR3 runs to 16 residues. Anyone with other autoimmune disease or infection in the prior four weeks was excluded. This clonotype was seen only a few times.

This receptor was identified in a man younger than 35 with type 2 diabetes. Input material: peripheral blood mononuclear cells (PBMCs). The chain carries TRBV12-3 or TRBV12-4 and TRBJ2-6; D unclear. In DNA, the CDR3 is TGTGCCAGCAGTTTTAGGCTTGTCTCTGGGGCCAACGTCCTGACTTTC. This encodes CASSFRLVSGANVLTF.